This TCR beta chain was observed in a study of cytomegalovirus exposure and HLA in healthy donors. As for this clone: The junction does not match germline at one end; this may be a read error.

Both 60 Vbeta primers and 13 Jbeta primers went into the PCR. Produced via immunoSEQ multiplex PCR; TCRdb's table is partial and in-frame only. This repertoire shows hundreds of thousands of clones, about 83% found once; its top ten account for around 1.5%. The CDR3 totals 17 residues. The germline V gene encodes CDR1 SEHNR and CDR2 FQNEAQ (reference sequence). The sequenced material came from PBMCs. The V call is TRBV7-9, the J call TRBJ1-5; D unresolved. The sequence derives from a girl between 5 and 17 years old in good health and CMV-seronegative. This chain's CDR3 is CSSSFYQARDSNQPQHF. The CDR3, as DNA: TGTTCCAGCAGCTTTTACCAGGCCCGCGATAGCAATCAGCCCCAGCATTTT.